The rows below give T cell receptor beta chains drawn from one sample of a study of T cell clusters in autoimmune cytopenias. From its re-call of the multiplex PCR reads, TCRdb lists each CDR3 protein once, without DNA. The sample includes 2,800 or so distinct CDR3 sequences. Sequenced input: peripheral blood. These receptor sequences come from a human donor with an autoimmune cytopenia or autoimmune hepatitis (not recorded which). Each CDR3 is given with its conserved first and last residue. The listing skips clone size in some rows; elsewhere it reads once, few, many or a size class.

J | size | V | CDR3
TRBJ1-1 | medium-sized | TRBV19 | CASSMAVGRGGGTEAFF
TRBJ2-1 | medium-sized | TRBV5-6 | CASSLNLYNEQFF
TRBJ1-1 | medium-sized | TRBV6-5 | CASSYSTTAEAFF
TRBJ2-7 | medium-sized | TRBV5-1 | CASSLSSGQGVEQYF
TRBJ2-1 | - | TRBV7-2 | CASSYLGVAGVLYNEQFF
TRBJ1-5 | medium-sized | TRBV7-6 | CASSLVQGNQPQHF
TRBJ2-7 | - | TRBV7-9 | CASSPETGSPYEQYF
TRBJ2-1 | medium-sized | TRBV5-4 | CASSLAPWDRVGEQFF
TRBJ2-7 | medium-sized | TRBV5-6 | CASSLAEAGAYEQYF
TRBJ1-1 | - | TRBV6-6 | CASSPRGSQYTEAFF
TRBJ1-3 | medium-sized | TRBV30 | CAWSLGTGRNTIYF
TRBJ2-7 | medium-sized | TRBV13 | CASSPTGQGEYEQYF
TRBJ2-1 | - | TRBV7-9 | CASSPAGGLGDSSSYNEQFF
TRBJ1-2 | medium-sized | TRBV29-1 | CSVPGEQGGYTF
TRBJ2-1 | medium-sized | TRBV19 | CASRRAGVGYNEQFF
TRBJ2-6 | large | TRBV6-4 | CASSEQSSGANVLTF
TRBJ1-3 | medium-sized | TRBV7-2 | CASSPTGGGNTIYF
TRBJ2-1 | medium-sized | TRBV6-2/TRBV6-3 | CASSYMQAGVSLF
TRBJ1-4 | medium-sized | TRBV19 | CASSIAESRAGNEKLFF
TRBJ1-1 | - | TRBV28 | CASSPLGRGAEAFF
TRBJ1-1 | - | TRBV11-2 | CASSLEREGQAFF
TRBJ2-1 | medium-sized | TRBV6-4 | CASSLGLANEQFF
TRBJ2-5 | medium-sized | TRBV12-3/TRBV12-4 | CASSPWTSGGEETQYF
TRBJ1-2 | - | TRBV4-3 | CASSQGPTDYTF
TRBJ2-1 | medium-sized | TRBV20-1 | CSASNRLSSSYNEQFF
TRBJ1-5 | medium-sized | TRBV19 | CASSPFNQPQHF
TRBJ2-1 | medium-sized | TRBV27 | CASSSRLAGEGEQFF
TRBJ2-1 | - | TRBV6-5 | CASSLIELYNEQFF
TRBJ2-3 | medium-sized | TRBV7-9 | CASSLSSTDTQYF
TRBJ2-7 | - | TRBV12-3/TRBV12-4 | CASRLGLAGAIYEQYF
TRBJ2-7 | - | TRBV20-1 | CSAPPKGQGKGEQYF
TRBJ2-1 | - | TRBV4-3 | CASSLSGTSSTHEQFF
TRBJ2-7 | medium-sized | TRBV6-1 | CASSVRDSYEQYF
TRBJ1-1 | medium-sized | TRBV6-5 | CASSYSRGNTEAFF
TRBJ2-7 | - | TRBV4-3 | CASSQYLGGGDTRQYF
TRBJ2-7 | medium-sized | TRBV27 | CASKPLADGYEQYF
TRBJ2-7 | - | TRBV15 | CATSRDRVEQYF
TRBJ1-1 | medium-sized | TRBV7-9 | CASSSPMRDRNTEAFF
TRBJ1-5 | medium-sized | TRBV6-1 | CASSETDRGSGAQHF
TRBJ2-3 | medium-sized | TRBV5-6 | CASSSSAPTDTQYF
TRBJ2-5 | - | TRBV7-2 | CASSLREGETQYF
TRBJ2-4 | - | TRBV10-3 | CASILRQRATKNIQYF
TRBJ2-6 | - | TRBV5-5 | CASSPGTGGAVGANVLTF
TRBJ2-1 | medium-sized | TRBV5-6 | CASSSSIAGQFF
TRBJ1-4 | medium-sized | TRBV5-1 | CASSRDIQTNEKLFF
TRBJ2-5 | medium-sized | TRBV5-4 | CASSPGQYQETQYF
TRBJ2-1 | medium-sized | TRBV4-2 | CASSLQNYNEQFF
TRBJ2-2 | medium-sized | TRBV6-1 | CASSEGDRLWGTGELFF
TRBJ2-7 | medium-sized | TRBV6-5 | CASSRDRNSYEQYF
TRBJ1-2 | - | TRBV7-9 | CASSLAGTGDGYTF
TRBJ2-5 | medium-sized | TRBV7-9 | CASSLASTGETQYF
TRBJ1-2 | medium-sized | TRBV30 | CAWSSLLWTGVGYGYTF
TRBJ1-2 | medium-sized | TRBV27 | CASSLSHGGASGYTF
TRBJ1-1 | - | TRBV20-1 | CSATGLPNPNTEAFF
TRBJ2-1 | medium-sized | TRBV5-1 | CASSSTTTPEQFF